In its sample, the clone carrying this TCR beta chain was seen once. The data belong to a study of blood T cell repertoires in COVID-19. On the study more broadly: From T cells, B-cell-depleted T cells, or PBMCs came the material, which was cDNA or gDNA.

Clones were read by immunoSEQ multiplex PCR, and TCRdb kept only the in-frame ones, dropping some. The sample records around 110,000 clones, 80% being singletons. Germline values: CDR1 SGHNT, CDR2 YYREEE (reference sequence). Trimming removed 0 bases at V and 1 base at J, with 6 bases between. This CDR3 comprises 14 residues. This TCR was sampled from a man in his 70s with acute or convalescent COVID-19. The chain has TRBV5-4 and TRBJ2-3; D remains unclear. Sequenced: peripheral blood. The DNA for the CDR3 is TGTGCCAGCAGCTTGGGACTCGGCACAGATACGCAGTATTTT. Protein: CASSLGLGTDTQYF. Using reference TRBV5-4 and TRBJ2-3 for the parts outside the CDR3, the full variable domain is ETGVTQSPTHLIKTRGQQVTLRCSSQSGHNTVSWYQQALGQGPQFIFQYYREEENGRGNFPPRFSGLQFPNYSSELNVNALELDDSALYLCASSLGLGTDTQYFGPGTRLTVL.